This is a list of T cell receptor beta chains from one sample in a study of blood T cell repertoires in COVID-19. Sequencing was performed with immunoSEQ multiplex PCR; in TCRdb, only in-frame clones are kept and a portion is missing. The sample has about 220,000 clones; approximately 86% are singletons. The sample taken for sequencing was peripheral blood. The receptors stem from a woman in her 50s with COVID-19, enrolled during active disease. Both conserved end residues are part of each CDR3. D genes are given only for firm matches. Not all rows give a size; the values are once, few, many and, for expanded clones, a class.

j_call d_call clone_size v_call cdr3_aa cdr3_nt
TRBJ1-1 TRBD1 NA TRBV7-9 CASSSSGQGEEAFF TGTGCCAGCAGCTCCTCGGGACAGGGGGAGGAAGCTTTCTTT
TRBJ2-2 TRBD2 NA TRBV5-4 CASSYLSGGAGELFF TGTGCCAGCAGCTATCTAAGCGGGGGGGCCGGGGAGCTGTTTTTT
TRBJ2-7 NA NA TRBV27 CASSFRGPYEQYF TGTGCCAGCAGTTTCAGGGGACCCTACGAGCAGTACTTC
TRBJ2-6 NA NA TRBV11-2 CASSSFVGTRLSANVLTF TGTGCCAGCAGCTCCTTCGTAGGGACACGGTTGTCGGCCAACGTCCTGACTTTC
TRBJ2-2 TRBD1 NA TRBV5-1 CASRTGANTGELFF TGCGCCAGCAGGACAGGGGCGAACACCGGGGAGCTGTTTTTT
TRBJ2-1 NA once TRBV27 CASSSPGEGEFF TGTGCCAGCAGTTCCCCGGGGGAGGGGGAGTTCTTC
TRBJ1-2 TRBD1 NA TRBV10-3 CAISEFTGGGYGYTF TGTGCCATCAGTGAGTTCACAGGGGGAGGCTATGGCTACACCTTC
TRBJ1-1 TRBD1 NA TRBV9 CASSVRTKPVRGRGITEAFF TGTGCCAGCAGCGTCCGAACGAAACCGGTCAGGGGGCGGGGGATCACTGAAGCTTTCTTT
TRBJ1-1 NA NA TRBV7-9 CASSLASGGEAFF TGTGCCAGCAGTCTAGCAAGCGGGGGTGAAGCTTTCTTT
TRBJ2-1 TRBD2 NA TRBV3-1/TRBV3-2 CASSLPPLAGNHNEQFF TGTGCCAGCAGCCTCCCGCCCCTAGCGGGGAACCACAATGAGCAGTTCTTC
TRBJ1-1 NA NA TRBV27 CASSLAGNTEAFF TGTGCCAGCAGTCTGGCGGGGAACACTGAAGCTTTCTTT
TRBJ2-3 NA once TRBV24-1 CATSDYKTDTQYF TGTGCCACCAGTGATTACAAGACAGATACGCAGTATTTT